This is a list of T cell receptor beta chains from one sample in a study of cytomegalovirus exposure and HLA in healthy donors. Profiled with immunoSEQ multiplex PCR; TCRdb holds only in-frame clones, not every one. The data hold under 300,000 clones, with roughly 88% observed a single time. Sequenced material: PBMCs. The origin of the receptors is a middle-aged man in good health and CMV-seropositive. Each CDR3 is given with its conserved first and last residue. Each record gives: clone size, J gene, D gene, V gene, CDR3 protein, CDR3 DNA. The D gene is left open where the match is weak. Clone size is stated in some rows and not others, as once, few, many or a class when expanded.

abundance: .; j_gene: TRBJ2-7; d_gene: .; v_gene: TRBV7-9; CDR3aa: CASSLAPRPREQYF; CDR3nt: TGTGCCAGCAGCTTAGCCCCACGGCCGAGGGAGCAGTACTTC
abundance: .; j_gene: TRBJ1-1; d_gene: TRBD1; v_gene: TRBV28; CDR3aa: CASSRDRGDTEAFF; CDR3nt: TGTGCCAGCAGCCGCGACAGGGGGGACACTGAAGCTTTCTTT
abundance: .; j_gene: TRBJ2-1; d_gene: TRBD2; v_gene: TRBV2; CDR3aa: CASRRELAGVNEQFF; CDR3nt: TGTGCCAGCAGGAGGGAATTAGCGGGAGTGAATGAGCAGTTCTTC
abundance: few; j_gene: TRBJ1-2; d_gene: TRBD1; v_gene: TRBV5-5; CDR3aa: CASSPDGQGFGYTF; CDR3nt: TGTGCCAGCAGCCCAGACGGACAGGGTTTTGGCTACACCTTC
abundance: .; j_gene: TRBJ2-7; d_gene: TRBD1; v_gene: TRBV27; CDR3aa: CASSVTGWAYEQYF; CDR3nt: TGTGCCAGCAGTGTGACAGGGTGGGCCTACGAGCAGTACTTC
abundance: .; j_gene: TRBJ2-7; d_gene: TRBD1; v_gene: TRBV19; CDR3aa: CASNNRGRLYEQYF; CDR3nt: TGTGCCAGTAACAACAGGGGGCGCTTATACGAGCAGTACTTC
abundance: .; j_gene: TRBJ2-2; d_gene: TRBD1; v_gene: TRBV27; CDR3aa: CASSLRQGVRTGELFF; CDR3nt: TGTGCCAGCAGTTTACGACAGGGAGTTCGCACCGGGGAGCTGTTTTTT
abundance: .; j_gene: TRBJ2-7; d_gene: TRBD1; v_gene: TRBV7-8; CDR3aa: CASVQGPRVPGEQYF; CDR3nt: TGTGCCAGCGTACAGGGGCCCAGGGTTCCGGGAGAGCAGTACTTC
abundance: .; j_gene: TRBJ1-2; d_gene: TRBD1; v_gene: TRBV5-5; CDR3aa: CASSGQGGAYGYTF; CDR3nt: TGTGCCAGCAGCGGACAGGGAGGGGCCTATGGCTACACCTTC
abundance: .; j_gene: TRBJ1-5; d_gene: .; v_gene: TRBV28; CDR3aa: CASSLSGVTAGQPQHF; CDR3nt: TGTGCCAGCAGTTTATCGGGGGTGACCGCTGGTCAGCCCCAGCATTTT
abundance: .; j_gene: TRBJ2-4; d_gene: .; v_gene: TRBV19; CDR3aa: CASSMRGTGDIQYF; CDR3nt: TGTGCCAGTAGTATGCGCGGGACGGGAGACATTCAGTACTTC
abundance: .; j_gene: TRBJ2-7; d_gene: .; v_gene: TRBV25-1; CDR3aa: CASSDQKGAGEQYF; CDR3nt: TGTGCCAGCAGTGATCAAAAAGGGGCGGGGGAGCAGTACTTC
abundance: .; j_gene: TRBJ1-3; d_gene: .; v_gene: TRBV18; CDR3aa: CASSPGLGDTVYF; CDR3nt: TGTGCCAGCTCGCCCGGATTGGGGGACACCGTATATTTT
abundance: .; j_gene: TRBJ2-5; d_gene: TRBD1; v_gene: TRBV7-2; CDR3aa: CASSPDRDPRETQYF; CDR3nt: TGTGCCAGCAGCCCAGACAGGGACCCAAGAGAGACCCAGTACTTC
abundance: .; j_gene: TRBJ1-2; d_gene: .; v_gene: TRBV4-2; CDR3aa: CASSQTGDIYGYTF; CDR3nt: TGTGCCAGCAGCCAGACGGGAGACATCTATGGCTACACCTTC
abundance: .; j_gene: TRBJ1-1; d_gene: TRBD1; v_gene: TRBV4-3; CDR3aa: CASSQDRGLENTEAFF; CDR3nt: TGCGCCAGCAGCCAAGACAGGGGGCTGGAGAACACTGAAGCTTTCTTT
abundance: .; j_gene: TRBJ2-1; d_gene: TRBD2; v_gene: TRBV5-1; CDR3aa: CASSPLAGVSYNEQFF; CDR3nt: TGCGCCAGCAGCCCATTAGCGGGAGTCTCCTACAATGAGCAGTTCTTC
abundance: once; j_gene: TRBJ2-5; d_gene: .; v_gene: TRBV5-1; CDR3aa: CASKSGRGQETQYF; CDR3nt: TGCGCCAGCAAGTCGGGCAGGGGCCAAGAGACCCAGTACTTC
abundance: .; j_gene: TRBJ2-4; d_gene: .; v_gene: TRBV4-1; CDR3aa: CASSQEGGAFDIQYF; CDR3nt: TGCGCCAGCAGCCAAGAAGGTGGAGCCTTTGACATTCAGTACTTC
abundance: once; j_gene: TRBJ2-2; d_gene: TRBD1; v_gene: TRBV13; CDR3aa: CASSLARGRTGELFF; CDR3nt: TGTGCCAGCAGCTTAGCGAGGGGGCGTACCGGGGAGCTGTTTTTT
abundance: .; j_gene: TRBJ2-7; d_gene: .; v_gene: TRBV28; CDR3aa: CASTGLAGGYYEQYF; CDR3nt: TGTGCCAGCACTGGGCTGGCGGGTGGATATTACGAGCAGTACTTC
abundance: .; j_gene: TRBJ2-2; d_gene: .; v_gene: TRBV5-1; CDR3aa: CASSLEGDNTGELFF; CDR3nt: TGCGCCAGCAGCTTGGAGGGGGATAACACCGGGGAGCTGTTTTTT
abundance: once; j_gene: TRBJ2-7; d_gene: TRBD1; v_gene: TRBV7-8; CDR3aa: CASSLIDRGFLYEQYF; CDR3nt: TGTGCCAGCAGCTTAATAGACAGGGGGTTCCTCTACGAGCAGTACTTC
abundance: .; j_gene: TRBJ2-7; d_gene: .; v_gene: TRBV5-1; CDR3aa: CASSGDTYEQYF; CDR3nt: TGCGCCAGCAGTGGGGACACCTACGAGCAGTACTTC
abundance: once; j_gene: TRBJ2-7; d_gene: .; v_gene: TRBV27; CDR3aa: CASSWGVSYEQYF; CDR3nt: TGTGCCAGCAGTTGGGGGGTCTCCTACGAGCAGTACTTC
abundance: .; j_gene: TRBJ1-2; d_gene: .; v_gene: TRBV27; CDR3aa: CASKTRDTIYGYTF; CDR3nt: TGTGCCAGCAAAACCCGGGACACCATTTATGGCTACACCTTC
abundance: .; j_gene: TRBJ2-1; d_gene: TRBD2; v_gene: TRBV6-6; CDR3aa: CASSLGLANEQFF; CDR3nt: TGTGCCAGCAGTCTCGGACTAGCAAATGAGCAGTTCTTC
abundance: .; j_gene: TRBJ2-7; d_gene: TRBD2; v_gene: TRBV18; CDR3aa: CASSPPLGGAYEQYF; CDR3nt: TGTGCCAGCTCACCACCATTGGGGGGGGCCTACGAGCAGTACTTC
abundance: .; j_gene: TRBJ1-1; d_gene: TRBD1; v_gene: TRBV11-2; CDR3aa: CASSSGGTGNTEAFF; CDR3nt: TGTGCCAGCAGCTCAGGTGGGACAGGGAACACTGAAGCTTTCTTT
abundance: .; j_gene: TRBJ2-7; d_gene: .; v_gene: TRBV4-1; CDR3aa: CASSLGRGSEQYF; CDR3nt: TGCGCCAGCAGCCTCGGAAGGGGGAGCGAGCAGTACTTC
abundance: .; j_gene: TRBJ2-1; d_gene: TRBD1; v_gene: TRBV7-9; CDR3aa: CASSDPSYRGHNEQFF; CDR3nt: TGTGCCAGCAGCGACCCTTCTTACAGGGGACACAATGAGCAGTTCTTC
abundance: .; j_gene: TRBJ2-7; d_gene: .; v_gene: TRBV28; CDR3aa: CASSIGLGAGGSYEQYF; CDR3nt: TGTGCCAGCAGTATCGGGTTGGGGGCCGGGGGGTCCTACGAGCAGTACTTC
abundance: once; j_gene: TRBJ2-7; d_gene: .; v_gene: TRBV19; CDR3aa: CASTQRYDSYEQYF; CDR3nt: TGTGCCAGTACTCAAAGGTACGACAGCTACGAGCAGTACTTC
abundance: .; j_gene: TRBJ2-7; d_gene: TRBD1; v_gene: TRBV4-3; CDR3aa: CASSQDKDRGTYEQYF; CDR3nt: TGCGCCAGCAGCCAAGATAAGGACAGGGGCACCTACGAGCAGTACTTC
abundance: .; j_gene: TRBJ1-1; d_gene: TRBD1; v_gene: TRBV10-2; CDR3aa: CASRQGALTEAFF; CDR3nt: TGCGCCAGCAGGCAGGGGGCGCTGACTGAAGCTTTCTTT
abundance: .; j_gene: TRBJ2-7; d_gene: TRBD2; v_gene: TRBV27; CDR3aa: CASSLAGAGNEQYF; CDR3nt: TGTGCCAGCAGCCTAGCGGGAGCGGGGAACGAGCAGTACTTC
abundance: .; j_gene: TRBJ2-7; d_gene: .; v_gene: TRBV6-5; CDR3aa: CASFGGSYEQYF; CDR3nt: TGTGCCAGCTTCGGTGGCTCCTACGAGCAGTACTTC
abundance: .; j_gene: TRBJ1-2; d_gene: .; v_gene: TRBV13; CDR3aa: CASSSRTDNYGYTF; CDR3nt: TGTGCCAGCAGCTCCAGGACAGATAACTATGGCTACACCTTC
abundance: .; j_gene: TRBJ2-3; d_gene: TRBD2; v_gene: TRBV18; CDR3aa: CASSIYSGKSTDTQYF; CDR3nt: TGTGCCAGCTCGATATATAGCGGGAAGTCCACAGATACGCAGTATTTT
abundance: .; j_gene: TRBJ2-7; d_gene: TRBD1; v_gene: TRBV29-1; CDR3aa: CSGGQGAYEQYF; CDR3nt: TGCAGCGGGGGACAGGGGGCTTACGAGCAGTACTTC
abundance: once; j_gene: TRBJ1-2; d_gene: TRBD1; v_gene: TRBV28; CDR3aa: CASSLDRGRYGYTF; CDR3nt: TGTGCCAGCAGCCTAGACAGGGGAAGATATGGCTACACCTTC
abundance: .; j_gene: TRBJ2-1; d_gene: TRBD2; v_gene: TRBV7-6; CDR3aa: CASSRTSGPRDEQFF; CDR3nt: TGTGCCAGCAGCCGGACTAGCGGCCCTAGGGATGAGCAGTTCTTC
abundance: .; j_gene: TRBJ1-3; d_gene: .; v_gene: TRBV19; CDR3aa: CASTLDNSGNTIYF; CDR3nt: TGTGCCAGTACCCTGGACAACTCTGGAAACACCATATATTTT
abundance: .; j_gene: TRBJ1-5; d_gene: .; v_gene: TRBV27; CDR3aa: CASSSGRGLVNQPQHF; CDR3nt: TGTGCCAGCAGTTCGGGCCGCGGGCTGGTGAATCAGCCCCAGCATTTT
abundance: once; j_gene: TRBJ2-7; d_gene: .; v_gene: TRBV4-1; CDR3aa: CASSQEGRDEQYF; CDR3nt: TGCGCCAGCAGCCAAGAGGGCAGGGACGAGCAGTACTTC